This entry describes one TCR beta chain. Its antigen remains unknown. The CDR3 totals 14 residues. V was cut by 0 bases and J by 2 bases, with 9 bases left in between. The V gene's germline CDR1 is SGHRS and CDR2 YFSETQ. The sample belongs to a study of cytomegalovirus exposure and HLA in healthy donors. Whole-study findings and limits: Some V segments (TRBV6-2 and TRBV6-3 among them) were excluded as indistinguishable. Upon later analysis, TCR association rates were observed to vary by HLA locus, being highest for DRB1 and lowest for HLA-C.

In the PCR, 60 Vbeta and 13 Jbeta primers were used. Profiling relied on immunoSEQ multiplex PCR, and the TCRdb table lists in-frame clones only, not all of them. Its listing shows some 70,000 clones. The genes are TRBV5-1 and TRBJ2-7; perhaps TRBD1 as D (5 bases). Sequencing input: PBMCs. The clonotype comes from a man aged 40-49 years in good health and CMV-seronegative. CDR3 sequence reads: CASSLDQGTYEQYF. DNA for the CDR3: TGCGCCAGCAGCTTGGACCAGGGTACCTACGAGCAGTACTTC.